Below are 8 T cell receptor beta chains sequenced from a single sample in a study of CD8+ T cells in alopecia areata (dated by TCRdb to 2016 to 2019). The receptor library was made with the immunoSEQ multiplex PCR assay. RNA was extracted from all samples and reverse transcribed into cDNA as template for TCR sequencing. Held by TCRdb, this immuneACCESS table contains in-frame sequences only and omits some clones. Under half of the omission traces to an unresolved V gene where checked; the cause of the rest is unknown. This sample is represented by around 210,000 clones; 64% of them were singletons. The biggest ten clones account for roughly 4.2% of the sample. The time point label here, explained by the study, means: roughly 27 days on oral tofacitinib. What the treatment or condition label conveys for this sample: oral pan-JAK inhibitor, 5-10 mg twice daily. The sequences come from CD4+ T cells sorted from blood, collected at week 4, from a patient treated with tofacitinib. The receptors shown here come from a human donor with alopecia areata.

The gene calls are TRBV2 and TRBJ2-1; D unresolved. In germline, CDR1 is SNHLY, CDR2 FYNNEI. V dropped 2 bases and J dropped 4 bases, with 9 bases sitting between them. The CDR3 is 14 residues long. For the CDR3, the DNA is TGTGCCAGCAGTGAACTCTCTGAGTACAATGAGCAGTTCTTC. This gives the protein CASSELSEYNEQFF.

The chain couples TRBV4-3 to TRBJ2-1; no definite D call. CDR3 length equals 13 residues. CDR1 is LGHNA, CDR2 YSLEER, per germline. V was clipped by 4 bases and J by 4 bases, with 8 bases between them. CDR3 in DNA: TGCGCCAGCAGCCGGGTTGCTTACAATGAGCAGTTCTTC. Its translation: CASSRVAYNEQFF.

The chain's CDR3 is CASSLASDVEQYF. CDR3 nucleotide sequence: TGTGCCAGCAGCTTAGCGTCAGACGTCGAGCAGTACTTC. The V gene is TRBV7-2, the J gene TRBJ2-7; D remains ambiguous. The CDR3 sequence is 13 residues long. Trimming removed 0 bases at V and 6 bases at J, with 9 bases between. Germline V gives CDR1 SGHTA, CDR2 FQGNSA. Looking up the rest from reference TRBV7-2 and TRBJ2-7 gives the full variable domain: GAGVSQSPSNKVTEKGKDVELRCDPISGHTALYWYRQSLGQGLEFLIYFQGNSAPDKSGLPSDRFSAERTGGSVSTLTIQRTQQEDSAVYLCASSLASDVEQYFGPGTRLTVT.

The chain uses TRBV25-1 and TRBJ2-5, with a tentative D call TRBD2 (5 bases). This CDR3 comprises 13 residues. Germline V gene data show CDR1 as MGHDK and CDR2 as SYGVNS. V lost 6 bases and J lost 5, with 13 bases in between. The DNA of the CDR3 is TGTGCCAGCAGGGGGAGAGGGTGGGAGACCCAGTACTTC. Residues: CASRGRGWETQYF.

The CDR3 sequence: CASRRTSAGDEQYF. The CDR3 coding sequence is TGTGCCAGCCGACGGACATCGGCCGGGGACGAGCAGTACTTC. This sequence joins TRBV6-6 and TRBJ2-7; D tentatively fits TRBD1 or TRBD2 (5 bases each). The V end lost 8 bases, the J end lost 5 bases, and 19 bases lay between the germline ends. Germline V CDR1 and CDR2: MNHNY, SVGAGI (reference sequence). The CDR3 is 14 residues long.

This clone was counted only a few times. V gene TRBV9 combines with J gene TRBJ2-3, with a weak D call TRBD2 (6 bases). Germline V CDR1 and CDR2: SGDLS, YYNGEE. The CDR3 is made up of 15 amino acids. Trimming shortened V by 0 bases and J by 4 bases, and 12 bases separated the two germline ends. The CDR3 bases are TGTGCCAGCAGCGTAGGGGACTCTAATCCAGATACGCAGTATTTT. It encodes CASSVGDSNPDTQYF.

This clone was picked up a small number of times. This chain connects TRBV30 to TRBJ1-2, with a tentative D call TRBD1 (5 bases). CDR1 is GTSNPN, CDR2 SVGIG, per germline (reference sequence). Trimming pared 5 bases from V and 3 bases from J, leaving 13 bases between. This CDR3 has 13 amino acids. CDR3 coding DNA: TGTGCCTGGGACGACGGGGGTCACTATGGCTACACCTTC. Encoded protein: CAWDDGGHYGYTF.

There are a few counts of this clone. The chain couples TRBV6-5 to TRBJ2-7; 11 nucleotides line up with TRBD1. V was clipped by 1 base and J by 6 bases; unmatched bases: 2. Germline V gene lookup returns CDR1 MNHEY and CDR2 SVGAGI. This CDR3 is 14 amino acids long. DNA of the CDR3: TGTGCCAGCAGTTACTACGGGACAGGGGGCGAGCAGTACTTC. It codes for CASSYYGTGGEQYF.